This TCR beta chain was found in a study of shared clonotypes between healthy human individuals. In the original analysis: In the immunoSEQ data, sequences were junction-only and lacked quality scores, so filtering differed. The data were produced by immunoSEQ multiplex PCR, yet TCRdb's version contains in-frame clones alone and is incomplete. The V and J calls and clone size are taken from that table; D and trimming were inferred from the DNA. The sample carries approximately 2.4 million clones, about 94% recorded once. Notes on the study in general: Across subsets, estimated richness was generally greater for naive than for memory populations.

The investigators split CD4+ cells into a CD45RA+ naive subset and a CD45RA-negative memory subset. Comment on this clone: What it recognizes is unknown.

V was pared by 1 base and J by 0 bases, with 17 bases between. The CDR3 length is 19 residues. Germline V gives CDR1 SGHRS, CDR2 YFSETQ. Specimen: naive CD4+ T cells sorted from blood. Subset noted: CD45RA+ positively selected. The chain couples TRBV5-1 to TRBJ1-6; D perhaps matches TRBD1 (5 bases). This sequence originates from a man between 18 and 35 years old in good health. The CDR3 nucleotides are TGCGCCAGCAGCTTGAAGGGAACAGGCTGGAGCTCCTATAATTCACCCCTCCACTTT. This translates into CASSLKGTGWSSYNSPLHF. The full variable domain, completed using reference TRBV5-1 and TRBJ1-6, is KAGVTQTPRYLIKTRGQQVTLSCSPISGHRSVSWYQQTPGQGLQFLFEYFSETQRNKGNFPGRFSGRQFSNSRSEMNVSTLELGDSALYLCASSLKGTGWSSYNSPLHFGNGTRLTVT.